This passage covers 3 T cell receptor beta chains from one sample sequenced in a study of human T cells and chemical hapten exposure. TCRdb processed the RACE reads anew with MiXCR; each CDR3 protein has one entry. This sample has about 120,000 distinct CDR3 sequences; roughly 13% occur once, and the top ten carry around 2.8%. Regarding time point: pre-sensitization, week 0. Treatment given: therapeutic diphenylcyclopropenone sensitization with weekly scalp DPC. This specimen consisted of whole blood, obtained in connection with sensitization to the hapten diphenylcyclopropenone (DPC). Every receptor here comes from a young woman with alopecia areata. Some clones in this sample may be carry-over from other donors' samples.

In this sample, this clonotype turned up many times. The chain has TRBV20-1 and TRBJ2-3; 9 nucleotides align to TRBD2. The CDR3 is made up of 15 amino acids. V was pared by 5 bases and J by 0 bases, with 6 bases of the junction left unmatched. From germline, CDR1 is DFQATT and CDR2 SNEGSKA (reference sequence). This CDR3 is CSAPIAGASTDTQYF. The CDR3 DNA is TGCAGTGCTCCTATAGCGGGGGCGAGCACAGATACGCAGTATTTT.

The table lists this clonotype with many counts. This sequence joins TRBV7-9 and TRBJ2-6; D remains ambiguous. Trimming left V 0 bases short and J 0 bases short, with 6 bases between. The CDR3 runs to 16 residues. In germline, CDR1 is SEHNR, CDR2 FQNEAQ (reference sequence). CDR3 in DNA: TGTGCCAGCAGCTTAGCACCAAGCTCTGGGGCCAACGTCCTGACTTTC. This codes for CASSLAPSSGANVLTF.

V and J are TRBV7-9 and TRBJ2-2; possible D gene TRBD1, 6 bases. The V gene lost 7 bases and the J gene lost 1 base, with 16 bases spanning the gap. The CDR3 runs to 16 residues. In germline, CDR1 is SEHNR, CDR2 FQNEAQ (reference sequence). Here the CDR3 DNA reads TGTGCCAGCACCTTGACCAAGGGGGTGAACACCGGGGAGCTGTTTTTT. Its protein product is CASTLTKGVNTGELFF.